A single sample is the source of the 31 T cell receptor beta chains below, sequenced in a study of blood T cell repertoires in COVID-19. Only in-frame clones appear in the TCRdb table, and some are missing; sequencing was by immunoSEQ multiplex PCR. Of tens of thousands of clones listed, roughly three quarters are singletons. What was sequenced was peripheral blood. The receptors stem from a man in his 70s with active or convalescent COVID-19.

CDR3 in DNA: TGTGCCAGCAGTCCAGTCGACACTTATAACTCCTACGAGCAGTACTTC. Amino acid sequence: CASSPVDTYNSYEQYF. The V gene is TRBV28, the J gene TRBJ2-7, with D uncertain. Germline V gene lookup returns CDR1 MDHEN and CDR2 SYDVKM. V lost 5 bases and J lost 0, with 17 bases in between. The CDR3 loop spans 16 amino acids.

The V gene is TRBV28, the J gene TRBJ1-5; 7 nucleotides agree with TRBD1. The V gene end was trimmed by 6 bases and the J gene end by 6 bases; junction bases not matched to a gene: 11. Germline assignment: CDR1 MDHEN and CDR2 SYDVKM. The CDR3 consists of 15 residues. CDR3 sequence (DNA): TGTGCCAGCAGCAAACAGGGGTGGGTTAGTCAGCCCCAGCATTTT. Its protein is CASSKQGWVSQPQHF.

The chain joins TRBV30 to TRBJ2-5, with a weak D call TRBD2 (6 bases). Germline V gives CDR1 GTSNPN, CDR2 SVGIG (reference sequence). This CDR3 contains 14 residues. Trimming left V 3 bases short and J 7 bases short, with 18 bases between. Here the CDR3 reads CAWSEDAGGRTQYF. As DNA, the CDR3 is TGTGCCTGGAGCGAAGATGCCGGAGGGAGGACCCAGTACTTC.

This clone was picked up a small number of times. The chain employs TRBV28 and TRBJ1-4; possibly TRBD1 for D (5 bases). The CDR3 runs 15 residues. V dropped 5 bases and J dropped 4 bases, with 14 bases sitting between them. CDR1 MDHEN and CDR2 SYDVKM come from the germline V gene. As DNA, the CDR3 is TGTGCCAGCAGTGGCACAGGTGTACTTAATGAAAAACTGTTTTTT. Its protein product is CASSGTGVLNEKLFF.

V usage is TRBV2 and J usage is TRBJ1-1; 10 bases line up with TRBD1. The CDR3 covers 13 residues. Germline CDR1 reads SNHLY; CDR2 reads FYNNEI. V lost 4 bases to trimming and J lost 7 bases; unmatched junction nucleotides: 3. The CDR3 here is CASSGQGAIEAFF. The CDR3 DNA is TGTGCCAGCAGTGGACAGGGGGCTATTGAAGCTTTCTTT.

The chain joins TRBV28 to TRBJ1-1; 8 bases are a match to TRBD1. CDR3 size: 13 residues. Germline V gene sequence: CDR1 MDHEN, CDR2 SYDVKM. V shed 4 bases and J 11 bases; nucleotides not matched to a gene: 9. The CDR3 sequence is CASSSGQGRLAFF. The DNA of the CDR3 is TGTGCCAGCAGTTCAGGACAGGGTCGGTTGGCTTTCTTT.

The DNA of the CDR3 is TGCAGCGTTGAAGACCGCAGGGGTCCCACTGAAGCTTTCTTT. It translates to CSVEDRRGPTEAFF. The chain links TRBV29-1 to TRBJ1-1, with D perhaps matching TRBD1 (6 bases). The V gene's germline CDR1 is SQVTM and CDR2 ANQGSEA. The CDR3 has 14 residues. With 0 bases removed from V and 4 bases from J, the gap between germline ends came to 12 bases.

V gene TRBV6-5 combines with J gene TRBJ2-7, with 7 bases fitting TRBD1. Germline trimming cut 11 bases from V and 0 bases from J; bases unmatched to any gene: 4. This CDR3 has 12 residues. Germline assignment: CDR1 MNHEY and CDR2 SVGAGI. In DNA form, the CDR3 reads TGTGCCGCCCGGGACAGCTCCTACGAGCAGTACTTC. Protein sequence: CAARDSSYEQYF.

The CDR3 DNA reads TGTGCCAGTAGTCCCGGGACTATCACAGATACGCAGTATTTT. It is translated as CASSPGTITDTQYF. This rearrangement joins TRBV19 to TRBJ2-3; 7 bases match TRBD2. V lost 5 bases to trimming and J lost 2 bases; unmatched junction nucleotides: 4. From germline, CDR1 is LNHDA and CDR2 SQIVND (reference sequence). CDR3 length: 14 amino acids.

The chain recombines TRBV5-1 with TRBJ1-1; a possible D gene is TRBD1 (6 bases). The CDR3 extends over 14 amino acids. Germline CDR1 SGHRS, CDR2 YFSETQ. V dropped 0 bases and J dropped 4 bases, with 10 bases sitting between them. The CDR3 region is CASSLGTVGTEAFF. The CDR3 DNA sequence: TGCGCCAGCAGCTTGGGGACAGTAGGCACTGAAGCTTTCTTT.

The chain is built from TRBV30 and TRBJ1-1; D ambiguous. Germline CDR1 reads GTSNPN; CDR2 reads SVGIG (reference sequence). CDR3 length: 10 residues. Trimming took off 2 bases at V and 7 bases at J, with 5 bases between the two ends. CDR3: CAWSTNEAFF. CDR3 sequence (DNA): TGTGCCTGGAGTACAAATGAAGCTTTCTTT.

This clone was seen only a few times. This rearrangement joins TRBV13 to TRBJ2-4; the match to TRBD2 covers 10 bases. Germline V lookup: CDR1 PRHDT, CDR2 FYEKMQ (reference sequence). The CDR3 is made up of 16 amino acids. The V segment lost 5 bases and the J segment 5 bases; nucleotides outside the gene matches: 9. The CDR3 sequence is CASSLSAGGPENIQYF. CDR3 coding DNA: TGTGCCAGCAGCCTGTCAGCGGGGGGGCCCGAAAACATTCAGTACTTC.

The chain combines TRBV7-3 with TRBJ2-3, with a possible D match to TRBD1 (6 bases). V lost 5 bases and J 4 bases, leaving 16 bases between the germline ends. This CDR3 is built from 15 residues. Germline V gene lookup returns CDR1 SGHTA and CDR2 FQGTGA. This CDR3 reads CASSTKGEVADTQYF. The CDR3 DNA sequence: TGTGCCAGCAGCACCAAGGGGGAAGTCGCAGATACGCAGTATTTT.

A few counts support this clone. The CDR3 is CASSLDRSNTGELFF. CDR3 coding DNA: TGCGCCAGCAGCCTGGACAGATCGAACACCGGGGAGCTGTTTTTT. The gene calls are TRBV5-1 and TRBJ2-2, with D perhaps TRBD1 (6 bases). The length of the CDR3 is 15 residues. Trimming pared 4 bases from V and 0 bases from J, leaving 10 bases between. CDR1 and CDR2 (germline): SGHRS, YFSETQ.

V usage is TRBV12-5 and J usage is TRBJ1-2; 11 nucleotides align to TRBD1. The CDR3 spans 15 residues. Germline values: CDR1 LGHNT, CDR2 FRNRAP. V shed 4 bases, J shed 7 bases, and the junction held 8 bases outside the gene matches. The CDR3 DNA sequence: TGTGCTAGTGGTTGGGGGGACAGGGGGAGTGGTGGCTACACCTTC. Protein sequence: CASGWGDRGSGGYTF.

V and J are TRBV28 and TRBJ2-1; 10 bases line up with TRBD2. This CDR3 region has 16 residues. CDR1 is MDHEN and CDR2 is SYDVKM in the germline V gene. After removal of 6 bases from V and 6 bases from J, the junction contained 11 bases not matched to a gene. The CDR3 protein is CASRSSLAGALNEQFF. As DNA, the CDR3 is TGTGCCAGCAGATCTTCGCTAGCGGGGGCCCTCAATGAGCAGTTCTTC.

V and J are TRBV4-2 and TRBJ1-4, with D possibly TRBD1 on 6 matching bases. The CDR3 spans 16 residues. V shed 4 bases and J shed 0 bases, with 12 bases lying between them. Germline V CDR1 and CDR2: LGHNA, YNFKEQ. CDR3 sequence (DNA): TGTGCCAGCAGCCCCGGACAGCCGTCAACTAATGAAAAACTGTTTTTT. Its protein product is CASSPGQPSTNEKLFF.

The V and J genes are TRBV14 and TRBJ2-5; possible D gene TRBD2, 5 bases. CDR1 is SGHDN, CDR2 FVKESK, per germline. The CDR3 runs 13 residues. Trimming removed 4 bases from V and 5 bases from J, with 11 bases in between. CDR3 loop: CASSLPGSETQYF. The CDR3 DNA reads as TGTGCCAGCAGCCTCCCTGGGAGCGAGACCCAGTACTTC.

The V gene is TRBV18, the J gene TRBJ2-7; 8 bases line up with TRBD1. The CDR3 totals 15 residues. The V gene end was trimmed by 1 base and the J gene end by 6 bases; junction bases not matched to a gene: 8. CDR1 is KGHSH and CDR2 is LQKENI in the germline V gene. The CDR3 DNA reads as TGTGCCAGCTCACCACTCGGACAGGGATTAGGCGAGCAGTACTTC. Amino acids: CASSPLGQGLGEQYF.

The chain links TRBV5-1 to TRBJ2-1; 9 bases agree with TRBD2. J lost 5 bases, V lost 6 bases, and 9 bases had no gene match. The germline CDR1 and CDR2 sequences are SGHRS and YFSETQ. The CDR3 has 15 residues. The CDR3 sequence: CASTIRRGGHNEQFF. The CDR3 bases are TGCGCCAGCACAATCAGGCGGGGGGGCCACAATGAGCAGTTCTTC.

V is TRBV11-3 and J is TRBJ2-5; 9 bases line up with TRBD2. Looked up from germline, CDR1 is SGHNT and CDR2 is YENEEA. J was trimmed by 4 bases and V by 5 bases; bases with no gene match: 2. The CDR3 is made up of 13 amino acids. The CDR3 DNA is TGTGCCAGCAGCGGGACTAGCAGAGAGACCCAGTACTTC. Translating gives CASSGTSRETQYF.

The CDR3 reads CASRARDLDTQYF. CDR3 nucleotides: TGTGCCAGCAGAGCCAGGGATTTAGATACGCAGTATTTT. J is TRBJ2-3 and V is TRBV6-5; the D gene is possibly TRBD1 (5 bases). V lost 6 bases and J 5 bases, leaving 12 bases between the germline ends. Germline V gene data show CDR1 as MNHEY and CDR2 as SVGAGI. The CDR3 covers 13 residues.

The V and J genes are TRBV28 and TRBJ1-1; D may be TRBD1 (6 bases). Germline V CDR1 and CDR2: MDHEN, SYDVKM. The CDR3 runs to 13 residues. Trimming left V 6 bases short and J 3 bases short, with 11 bases between. Here the CDR3 reads CASRRGWDTEAFF. The CDR3 DNA reads TGTGCCAGCAGAAGGGGGTGGGACACTGAAGCTTTCTTT.

The V and J genes are TRBV19 and TRBJ2-2; D remains ambiguous. This CDR3 region has 13 residues. Deletions cut 11 bases from V and 2 bases from J, with 12 bases between. Germline-derived CDR1 and CDR2 are LNHDA and SQIVND (reference sequence). The CDR3 spells CACGISNTGELFF. DNA of the CDR3: TGTGCCTGCGGAATCTCCAACACCGGGGAGCTGTTTTTT. Full variable domain (missing parts from reference TRBV19 and TRBJ2-2): DGGITQSPKYLFRKEGQNVTLSCEQNLNHDAMYWYRQDPGQGLRLIYYSQIVNDFQKGDIAEGYSVSREKKESFPLTVTSAQKNPTAFYLCACGISNTGELFFGEGSRLTVL.

The chain employs TRBV5-1 and TRBJ2-2; 8 bases fit TRBD1. With 3 bases clipped from V and 3 bases from J, the junction kept 4 bases outside the gene matches. This CDR3 comprises 15 residues. Germline lookup yields CDR1 SGHRS and CDR2 YFSETQ. The CDR3 spells CASSWRGQDTGELFF. The CDR3 nucleotides read TGCGCCAGCAGCTGGAGGGGACAGGACACCGGGGAGCTGTTTTTT.

The DNA for the CDR3 is TGCGCCAGCAGCCCCCAGGGAACAGATACGCAGTATTTT. It translates to CASSPQGTDTQYF. The chain recombines TRBV5-1 with TRBJ2-3; tentative D call: TRBD1 (5 bases). The germline V and J ends were trimmed by 4 bases and 3 bases, with 9 bases remaining between them. The germline V gene has CDR1 SGHRS and CDR2 YFSETQ. This CDR3 contains 13 residues.

The chain has TRBV6-5 and TRBJ2-7; 7 bases line up with TRBD1. The CDR3 contains 15 residues. Looked up from germline, CDR1 is MNHEY and CDR2 is SVGAGI. V was clipped by 4 bases and J by 3 bases; unmatched bases: 9. The CDR3 sequence is CASSSGTALGYEQYF. For the CDR3, the DNA is TGTGCCAGCAGTTCCGGGACAGCCCTTGGCTACGAGCAGTACTTC.

CDR3 protein: CAWSADDSQPQHF. CDR3 in DNA: TGTGCCTGGAGTGCCGATGATAGCCAGCCCCAGCATTTT. The chain is built from TRBV30 and TRBJ1-5; D unresolved. The length of the CDR3 is 13 residues. Germline assignment: CDR1 GTSNPN and CDR2 SVGIG (reference sequence). Deletions cut 1 base from V and 7 bases from J, with 11 bases between. The whole variable domain, filled in from reference TRBV30 and TRBJ1-5, reads SQTIHQWPATLVQPVGSPLSLECTVEGTSNPNLYWYRQAAGRGLQLLFYSVGIGQISSEVPQNLSASRPQDRQFILSSKKLLLSDSGFYLCAWSADDSQPQHFGDGTRLSIL.

In its sample, this clone was seen many times. This chain joins TRBV19 and TRBJ2-7; TRBD1 agrees at 8 bases. CDR1 and CDR2 from the germline V gene are LNHDA and SQIVND (reference sequence). V gave up 9 bases and J gave up 2 bases; unmatched junction bases: 18. CDR3 length equals 17 residues. The CDR3 DNA reads TGTGCCAGATCCCTCGGGACAGGTTCCTCCGCGACCTACGAGCAGTACTTC. Translated, it gives CARSLGTGSSATYEQYF.

V usage is TRBV5-1 and J usage is TRBJ2-2, with D possibly matching TRBD2 (7 bases). The CDR3 is 14 amino acids. The V gene lost 5 bases and the J gene lost 3 bases, with 11 bases spanning the gap. Germline lookup yields CDR1 SGHRS and CDR2 YFSETQ. CDR3 region: CASRGGGDTGELFF. CDR3 coding DNA: TGCGCCAGCAGAGGCGGGGGCGACACCGGGGAGCTGTTTTTT.

This clone was seen a few times. This chain connects TRBV28 to TRBJ2-3; TRBD2 matches 11 bases. V lost 6 bases and J lost 4; bases outside the gene matches: 12. The CDR3 is 17 amino acids. Germline loops: CDR1 MDHEN, CDR2 SYDVKM. CDR3 sequence: CASSQPLSGGGSDTQYF. In nucleotides, the CDR3 is TGTGCCAGCAGCCAACCCCTTAGCGGGGGGGGGTCAGATACGCAGTATTTT. Using reference TRBV28 and TRBJ2-3 for the parts outside the CDR3, the full variable domain is DVKVTQSSRYLVKRTGEKVFLECVQDMDHENMFWYRQDPGLGLRLIYFSYDVKMKEKGDIPEGYSVSREKKERFSLILESASTNQTSMYLCASSQPLSGGGSDTQYFGPGTRLTVL.